The T cell receptor (beta chain) under discussion was sequenced for a study of blood T cell repertoires in COVID-19. Study at large: There were acute and convalescent COVID-19 samples, and they came from the United States, Italy and Spain.

Original data processing: By means of reference gene primer amplification, nucleated cell counts were estimated. The table came from immunoSEQ multiplex PCR; TCRdb's copy has only in-frame clones and leaves some out. The D gene and trimming were derived from the DNA, and the V and J assignments and clone size from that table. The sample shows 250,000 to 300,000 clones, over 80% of them seen only once. This clone was counted once. Seattle researchers signed up patients amid active infection and tracked them longitudinally. This clonotype originated in a woman aged 70 to 79 with COVID-19, enrolled during active disease. Sequences were obtained from peripheral blood.

CDR3 nucleotide sequence: TGTGCCAGTAGTATTAGACTAGCGGGTTACGAGCAGTACTTC. Residues: CASSIRLAGYEQYF. This sequence joins TRBV19 and TRBJ2-7; 10 nucleotides agree with TRBD2. The CDR3 consists of 14 residues. Trimming at V came to 3 bases and at J to 4 bases, leaving 3 bases not matched to a gene. Germline assignment: CDR1 LNHDA and CDR2 SQIVND (reference sequence).